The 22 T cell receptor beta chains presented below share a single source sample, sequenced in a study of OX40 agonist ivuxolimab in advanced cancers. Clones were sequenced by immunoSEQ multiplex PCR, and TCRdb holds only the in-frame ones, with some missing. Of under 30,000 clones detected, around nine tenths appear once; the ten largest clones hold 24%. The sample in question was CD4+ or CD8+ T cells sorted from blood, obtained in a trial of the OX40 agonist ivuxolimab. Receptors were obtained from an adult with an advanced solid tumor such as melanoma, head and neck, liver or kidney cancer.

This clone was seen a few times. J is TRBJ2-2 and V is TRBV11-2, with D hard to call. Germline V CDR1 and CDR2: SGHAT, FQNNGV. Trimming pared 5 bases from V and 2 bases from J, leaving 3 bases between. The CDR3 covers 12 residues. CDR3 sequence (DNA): TGTGCCAGCAGCCTTAACACCGGGGAGCTGTTTTTT. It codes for CASSLNTGELFF. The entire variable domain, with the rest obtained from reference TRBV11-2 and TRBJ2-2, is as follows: EAGVAQSPRYKIIEKRQSVAFWCNPISGHATLYWYQQILGQGPKLLIQFQNNGVVDDSQLPKDRFSAERLKGVDSTLKIQPAKLEDSAVYLCASSLNTGELFFGEGSRLTVL.

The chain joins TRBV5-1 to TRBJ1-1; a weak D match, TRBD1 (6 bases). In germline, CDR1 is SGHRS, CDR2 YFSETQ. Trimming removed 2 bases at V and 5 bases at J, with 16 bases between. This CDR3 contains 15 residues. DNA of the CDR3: TGCGCCAGCAGCTTAGCGGGGGCAGGAGAGACTGAAGCTTTCTTT. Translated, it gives CASSLAGAGETEAFF. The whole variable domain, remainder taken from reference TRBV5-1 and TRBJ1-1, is KAGVTQTPRYLIKTRGQQVTLSCSPISGHRSVSWYQQTPGQGLQFLFEYFSETQRNKGNFPGRFSGRQFSNSRSEMNVSTLELGDSALYLCASSLAGAGETEAFFGQGTRLTVV.

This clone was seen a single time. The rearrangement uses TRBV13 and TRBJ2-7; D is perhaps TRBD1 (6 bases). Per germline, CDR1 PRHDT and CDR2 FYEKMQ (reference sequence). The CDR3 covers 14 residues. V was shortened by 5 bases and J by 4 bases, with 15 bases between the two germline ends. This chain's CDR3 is CASSHPDRFYEQYF. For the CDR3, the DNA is TGTGCCAGCAGCCACCCGGACAGATTTTACGAGCAGTACTTC.

CDR3 amino acids: CASSSYGTANTEAFF. CDR3 nucleotides: TGCGCCAGCAGCAGCTACGGGACAGCGAACACTGAAGCTTTCTTT. The chain employs TRBV5-1 and TRBJ1-1; 7 bases are shared with TRBD1. The germline V gene has CDR1 SGHRS and CDR2 YFSETQ. The CDR3 covers 15 residues. The ends lost 4 bases at V and 1 base at J; junction bases unmatched: 7.

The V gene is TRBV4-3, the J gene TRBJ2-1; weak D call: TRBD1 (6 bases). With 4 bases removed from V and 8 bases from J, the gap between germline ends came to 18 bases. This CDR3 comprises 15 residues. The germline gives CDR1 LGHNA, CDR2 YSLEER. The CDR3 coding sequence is TGCGCCAGCAGCCCACTAGGAGAGGGGGACGATGAGCAGTTCTTC. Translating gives CASSPLGEGDDEQFF.

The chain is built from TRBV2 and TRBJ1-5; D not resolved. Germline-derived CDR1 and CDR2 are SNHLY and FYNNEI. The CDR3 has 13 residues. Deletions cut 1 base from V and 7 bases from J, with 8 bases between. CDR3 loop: CASSEGKGQPQHF. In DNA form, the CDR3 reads TGTGCCAGCAGTGAAGGAAAGGGACAGCCCCAGCATTTT.

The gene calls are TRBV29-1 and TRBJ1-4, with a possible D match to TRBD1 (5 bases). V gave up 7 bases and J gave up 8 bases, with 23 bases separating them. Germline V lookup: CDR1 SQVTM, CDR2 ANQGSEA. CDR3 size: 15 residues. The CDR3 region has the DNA TGCAGCGCCACGCAGACAGTCGAGATAGAGGAAAAACTGTTTTTT. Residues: CSATQTVEIEEKLFF.

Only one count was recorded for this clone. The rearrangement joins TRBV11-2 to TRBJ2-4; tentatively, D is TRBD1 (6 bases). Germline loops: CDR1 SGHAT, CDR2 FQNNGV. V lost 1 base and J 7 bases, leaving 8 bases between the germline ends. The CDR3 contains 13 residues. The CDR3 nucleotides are TGTGCCAGCAGCTTAGTGGGACACAACATTCAGTACTTC. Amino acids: CASSLVGHNIQYF.

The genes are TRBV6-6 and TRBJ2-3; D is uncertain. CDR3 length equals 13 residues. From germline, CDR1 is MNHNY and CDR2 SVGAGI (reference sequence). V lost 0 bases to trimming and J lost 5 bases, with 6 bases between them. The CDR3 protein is CASSYSFGDTQYF. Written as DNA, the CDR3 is TGTGCCAGCAGTTACTCTTTTGGAGATACGCAGTATTTT.

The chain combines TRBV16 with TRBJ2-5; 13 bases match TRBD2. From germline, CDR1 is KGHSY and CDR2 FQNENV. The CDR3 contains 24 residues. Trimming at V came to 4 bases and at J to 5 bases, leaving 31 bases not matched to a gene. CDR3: CASSPHGSIGPDRTSGSSKETQYF. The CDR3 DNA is TGTGCCAGCAGCCCACATGGGAGCATTGGACCCGATAGGACTAGCGGGAGTAGTAAGGAGACCCAGTACTTC.

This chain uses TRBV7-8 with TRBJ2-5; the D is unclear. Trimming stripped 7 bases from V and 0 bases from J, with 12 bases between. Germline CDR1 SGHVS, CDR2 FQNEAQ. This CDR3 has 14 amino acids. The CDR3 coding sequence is TGTGCCAGCACCCTAACAGTGTACCAAGAGACCCAGTACTTC. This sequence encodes CASTLTVYQETQYF.

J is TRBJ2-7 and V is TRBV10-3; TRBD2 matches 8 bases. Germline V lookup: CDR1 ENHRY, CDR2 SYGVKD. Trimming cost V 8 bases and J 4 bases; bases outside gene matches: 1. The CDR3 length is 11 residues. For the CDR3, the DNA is TGTGCCATCGCTAGCGGGTACGAGCAGTACTTC. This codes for CAIASGYEQYF.

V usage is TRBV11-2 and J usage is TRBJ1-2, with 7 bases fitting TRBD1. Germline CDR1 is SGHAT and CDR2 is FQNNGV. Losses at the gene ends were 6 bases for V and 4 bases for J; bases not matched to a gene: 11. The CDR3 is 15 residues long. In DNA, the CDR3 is TGTGCCAGCAGATCCCCTGAGACAGGGACCTATGGCTACACCTTC. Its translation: CASRSPETGTYGYTF.

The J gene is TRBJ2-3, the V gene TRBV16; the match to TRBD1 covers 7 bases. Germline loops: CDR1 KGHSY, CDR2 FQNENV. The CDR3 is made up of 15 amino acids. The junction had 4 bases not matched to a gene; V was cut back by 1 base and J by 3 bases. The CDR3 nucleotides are TGTGCCAGCAGCCAATACCCAGGGGGTACAGATACGCAGTATTTT. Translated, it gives CASSQYPGGTDTQYF.

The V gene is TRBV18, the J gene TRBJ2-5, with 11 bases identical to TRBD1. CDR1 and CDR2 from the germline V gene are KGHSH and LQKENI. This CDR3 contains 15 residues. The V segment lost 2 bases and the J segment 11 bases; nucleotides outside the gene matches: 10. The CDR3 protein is CASSPSGQGANEQYF. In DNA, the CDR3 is TGTGCCAGCTCACCATCCGGACAGGGGGCGAATGAGCAGTACTTC.

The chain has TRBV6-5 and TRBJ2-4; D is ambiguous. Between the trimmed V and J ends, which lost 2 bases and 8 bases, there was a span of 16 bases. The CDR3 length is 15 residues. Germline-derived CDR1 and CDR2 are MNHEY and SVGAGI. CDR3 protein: CASSYTRSSLDIQYF. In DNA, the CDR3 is TGTGCCAGCAGTTACACCCGCTCCAGTCTGGACATTCAGTACTTC.

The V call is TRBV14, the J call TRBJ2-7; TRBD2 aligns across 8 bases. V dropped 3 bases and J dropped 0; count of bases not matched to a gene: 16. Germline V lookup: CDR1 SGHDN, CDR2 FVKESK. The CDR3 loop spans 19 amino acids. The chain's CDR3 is CASSHSPGLGDLSSYEQYF. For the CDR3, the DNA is TGTGCCAGCAGCCATTCGCCGGGACTAGGGGATTTAAGCTCCTACGAGCAGTACTTC.

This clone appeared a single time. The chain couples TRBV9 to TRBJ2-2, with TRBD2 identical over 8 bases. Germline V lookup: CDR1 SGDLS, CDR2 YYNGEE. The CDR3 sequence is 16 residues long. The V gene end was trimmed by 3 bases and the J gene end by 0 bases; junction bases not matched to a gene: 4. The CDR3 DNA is TGTGCCAGCAGCGGGAATAGCGGGGCGAACACCGGGGAGCTGTTTTTT. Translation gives CASSGNSGANTGELFF.

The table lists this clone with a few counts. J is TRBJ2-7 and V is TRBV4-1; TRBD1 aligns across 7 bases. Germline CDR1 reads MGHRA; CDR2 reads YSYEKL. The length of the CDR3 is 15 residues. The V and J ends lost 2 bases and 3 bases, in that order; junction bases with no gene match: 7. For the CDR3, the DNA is TGCGCCAGCAGCCAATTTTTCGACAGGGTCTACGAGCAGTACTTC. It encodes CASSQFFDRVYEQYF.

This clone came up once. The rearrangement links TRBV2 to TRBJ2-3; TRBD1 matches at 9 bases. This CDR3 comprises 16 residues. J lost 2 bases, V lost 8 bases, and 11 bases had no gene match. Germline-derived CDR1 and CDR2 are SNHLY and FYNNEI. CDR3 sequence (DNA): TGTGCCAGCTGGAGGGGGACAGGGCGTTCCACAGATACGCAGTATTTT. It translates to CASWRGTGRSTDTQYF.

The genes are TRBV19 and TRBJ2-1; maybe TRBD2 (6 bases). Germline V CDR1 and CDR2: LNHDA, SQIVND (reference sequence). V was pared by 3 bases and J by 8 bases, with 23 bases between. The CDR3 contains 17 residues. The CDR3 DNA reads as TGTGCCAGTAGTATTTTTGTGATCGGGGGACTTCGCGATGAGCAGTTCTTC. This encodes CASSIFVIGGLRDEQFF.

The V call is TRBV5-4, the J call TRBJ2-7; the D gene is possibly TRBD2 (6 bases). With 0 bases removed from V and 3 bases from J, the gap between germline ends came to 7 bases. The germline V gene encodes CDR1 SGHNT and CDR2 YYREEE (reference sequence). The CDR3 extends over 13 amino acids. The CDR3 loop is CASSLVGGYEQYF. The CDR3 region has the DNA TGTGCCAGCAGCTTGGTCGGGGGCTACGAGCAGTACTTC.